The 32 T cell receptor beta chains in this list originate from one sample, sequenced in a study of blood T cell repertoires in COVID-19. The assay was immunoSEQ multiplex PCR, and TCRdb's table has in-frame clones only and misses some. In the table there are approximately 200,000 clones, about 85% of which are singletons. The sequencing sample was made of PBMCs or T cells enriched from blood (not recorded which). The receptor set was obtained from a man in his forties who had recovered from COVID-19.

The gene calls are TRBV15 and TRBJ2-1, with D maybe TRBD1 (6 bases). Germline V gives CDR1 LNHNV, CDR2 YYDKDF (reference sequence). The ends were cut back, 0 bases at V and 9 bases at J, with 9 bases in the middle. The CDR3 contains 13 residues. The CDR3, as DNA: TGTGCCACCAGCAGAGATCGAGGGGGTGAGCAGTTCTTC. The encoded protein is CATSRDRGGEQFF.

The chain combines TRBV2 with TRBJ1-3; the D gene is possibly TRBD1 (6 bases). The CDR3 totals 15 residues. V dropped 5 bases and J dropped 0 bases, with 11 bases sitting between them. Germline CDR1 is SNHLY and CDR2 is FYNNEI. The CDR3 coding sequence is TGTGCCAGCAGTTCGACAGGCGGCTCTGGAAACACCATATATTTT. Translating gives CASSSTGGSGNTIYF.

The V call is TRBV12-5, the J call TRBJ2-5; D is unclear. CDR1 is LGHNT and CDR2 is FRNRAP in the germline V gene. This CDR3 spans 15 amino acids. Between the trimmed V and J ends, which lost 6 bases and 3 bases, there was a span of 17 bases. CDR3 protein: CASGDPLRVEETQYF. In DNA form, the CDR3 reads TGTGCTAGTGGAGACCCCCTCCGGGTGGAAGAGACCCAGTACTTC. Using reference TRBV12-5 and TRBJ2-5 for the parts outside the CDR3, the full variable domain is DARVTQTPRHKVTEMGQEVTMRCQPILGHNTVFWYRQTMMQGLELLAYFRNRAPLDDSGMPKDRFSAEMPDATLATLKIQPSEPRDSAVYFCASGDPLRVEETQYFGPGTRLLVL.

The chain employs TRBV9 and TRBJ2-7; D is perhaps TRBD2 (6 bases). Deletions cut 3 bases from V and 5 bases from J, with 15 bases between. Germline CDR1 reads SGDLS; CDR2 reads YYNGEE. This CDR3 is 14 amino acids long. The CDR3 spells CASSDTGTGNEQYF. The CDR3 bases are TGTGCCAGCAGCGATACCGGGACTGGGAACGAGCAGTACTTC.

This chain links TRBV5-1 with TRBJ2-1, with D possibly matching TRBD2 (6 bases). The CDR3 totals 16 residues. V lost 0 bases to trimming and J lost 4 bases, with 14 bases between them. Looked up from germline, CDR1 is SGHRS and CDR2 is YFSETQ. CDR3 amino acids: CASSLGTRRGYNEQFF. The CDR3 coding sequence is TGCGCCAGCAGCTTGGGGACCCGGAGGGGATACAATGAGCAGTTCTTC.

This chain links TRBV20-1 with TRBJ2-6, with a possible D match to TRBD2 (5 bases). The V gene's germline CDR1 is DFQATT and CDR2 SNEGSKA (reference sequence). This CDR3 has 14 residues. V was clipped by 3 bases and J by 4 bases, with 10 bases between them. For the CDR3, the DNA is TGCAGTGCTAGTGGAGGATCCGGGGCCAACGTCCTGACTTTC. Its protein product is CSASGGSGANVLTF.

The chain is built from TRBV7-3 and TRBJ2-1; the D gene is possibly TRBD1 (5 bases). The CDR3 is 14 residues long. With 4 bases removed from V and 6 bases from J, the gap between germline ends came to 13 bases. Germline values: CDR1 SGHTA, CDR2 FQGTGA. The CDR3 spells CASSYARVPNEQFF. The CDR3 nucleotides are TGTGCCAGCAGCTACGCCAGGGTTCCCAATGAGCAGTTCTTC.

J is TRBJ1-2 and V is TRBV4-1, with 7 bases fitting TRBD1. This CDR3 comprises 14 residues. Germline CDR1 and CDR2: MGHRA and YSYEKL. The ends lost 3 bases at V and 6 bases at J; junction bases unmatched: 7. This chain's CDR3 is CASSQEDRNDGYTF. CDR3 nucleotides: TGCGCCAGCAGCCAGGAGGACAGGAATGATGGCTACACCTTC.

On this clone itself: An end of the junction does not agree with germline; a read error may underlie this. V gene TRBV28 combines with J gene TRBJ1-2; maybe TRBD1 (6 bases). Germline CDR1 MDHEN, CDR2 SYDVKM. CDR3 length: 17 residues. The CDR3 DNA reads TGTGCCAGCAGCTCGACCGGGCTAGAGGGACAAAAGCGACAACCGCACTTC. This translates into CASSSTGLEGQKRQPHF.

The rearrangement joins TRBV6-2 or TRBV6-3 to TRBJ2-6; 10 bases align to TRBD1. The CDR3 spans 16 residues. The V gene end was trimmed by 5 bases and the J gene end by 2 bases; junction bases not matched to a gene: 3. In germline, CDR1 is MNHEY, CDR2 SVGEGT. The CDR3 sequence is CASSGTGDAGANVLTF. The DNA of the CDR3 is TGTGCCAGCAGTGGGACAGGGGATGCTGGGGCCAACGTCCTGACTTTC.

The V and J genes are TRBV21-1 and TRBJ2-7; no DNA check was done on the table's D call, TRBD2. TRBV21-1 is deemed a pseudogene. The CDR3 has 16 residues. Here the CDR3 DNA reads TGTGCCAGCAGCAAGAGGGAAGGGCAAGTCTCCTACGAGCAGTACTTC. This codes for CASSKREGQVSYEQYF.

The chain employs TRBV14 and TRBJ2-7; 10 nucleotides align to TRBD2. Looked up from germline, CDR1 is SGHDN and CDR2 is FVKESK. This CDR3 has 14 residues. Trimming removed 1 base from V and 3 bases from J; junction bases left unmatched: 0. As DNA, the CDR3 is TGTGCCAGCAGCCAAGGACTAGCGGGCTACGAGCAGTACTTC. Translation: CASSQGLAGYEQYF.

The chain links TRBV7-2 to TRBJ2-1, with TRBD2 matching 7 bases. The CDR3 spans 14 residues. Germline-derived CDR1 and CDR2 are SGHTA and FQGNSA. V shed 5 bases and J 6 bases; nucleotides not matched to a gene: 7. CDR3 region: CASSPSTGGNEQFF. CDR3 bases: TGTGCCAGCAGCCCATCCACGGGGGGCAATGAGCAGTTCTTC.

V and J are TRBV19 and TRBJ2-1, with D maybe TRBD2 (5 bases). The CDR3 totals 11 residues. CDR1 LNHDA and CDR2 SQIVND come from the germline V gene (reference sequence). V lost 3 bases and J 15 bases, leaving 12 bases between the germline ends. Written as DNA, the CDR3 is TGTGCCAGTAGTATGGGCCTAGCAGCGTTCTTC. Protein sequence: CASSMGLAAFF.

The chain is built from TRBV10-3 and TRBJ1-1; D may be TRBD1 (6 bases). The V end was cut by 3 bases, the J end by 0 bases, with 11 bases between. The CDR3 length is 15 residues. CDR1 and CDR2 from the germline V gene are ENHRY and SYGVKD. The CDR3 protein is CAISDRGDMNTEAFF. The CDR3 bases are TGTGCCATCAGTGACAGGGGCGACATGAACACTGAAGCTTTCTTT.

The J gene is TRBJ2-6, the V gene TRBV6-6, with D possibly being TRBD1 (6 bases). This CDR3 contains 14 residues. Germline CDR1 MNHNY, CDR2 SVGAGI (reference sequence). V shed 11 bases and J shed 0 bases, with 11 bases lying between them. CDR3: CAVTQGSGANVLTF. The CDR3 DNA reads TGTGCCGTAACACAGGGCTCTGGGGCCAACGTCCTGACTTTC.

The chain links TRBV15 to TRBJ2-7; 9 bases fit TRBD2. CDR1 is LNHNV and CDR2 is YYDKDF in the germline V gene (reference sequence). The CDR3 totals 17 residues. V lost 0 bases to trimming and J lost 0 bases; unmatched junction nucleotides: 6. Here the CDR3 DNA reads TGTGCCACCAGCAGAGATCGGCTAGCGGGAAGCTCCTACGAGCAGTACTTC. Residues: CATSRDRLAGSSYEQYF.

This chain connects TRBV18 to TRBJ2-7, with a tentative D call TRBD1 (8 bases). Trimming pared 4 bases from V and 5 bases from J, leaving 18 bases between. This CDR3 contains 15 residues. Germline assignment: CDR1 KGHSH and CDR2 LQKENI. DNA of the CDR3: TGTGCCAGCTCACTCACAGGGGGGGCTCGGAACGAGCAGTACTTC. It codes for CASSLTGGARNEQYF.

This chain links TRBV28 with TRBJ2-1; 10 nucleotides line up with TRBD1. CDR1 is MDHEN and CDR2 is SYDVKM in the germline V gene. CDR3 length equals 20 residues. The ends lost 2 bases at V and 0 bases at J; junction bases unmatched: 13. DNA for the CDR3: TGTGCCAGCAGTTTACTCGTGGACAGGGGGTCGGGCAGCTCCTACAATGAGCAGTTCTTC. This sequence encodes CASSLLVDRGSGSSYNEQFF.

This clone is a singleton in its sample. The rearrangement joins TRBV19 to TRBJ2-1; 9 positions agree with TRBD1. Germline V CDR1 and CDR2: LNHDA, SQIVND (reference sequence). J gave up 8 bases and V 5 bases, and 10 bases lay outside the gene matches. This CDR3 spans 15 amino acids. The CDR3 DNA reads as TGTGCCAGTAGTCCCGGGACAGGGATTTTCGATGAGCAGTTCTTC. Amino acid sequence: CASSPGTGIFDEQFF.

This sequence joins TRBV28 and TRBJ1-5, with D uncertain. V was shortened by 6 bases and J by 6 bases, with 9 bases between the two germline ends. The V gene's germline CDR1 is MDHEN and CDR2 SYDVKM. The CDR3 consists of 12 residues. CDR3 sequence reads: CASRPAGQPQHF. DNA of the CDR3: TGTGCCAGCAGGCCGGCAGGTCAGCCCCAGCATTTT.

The chain links TRBV11-3 to TRBJ1-2; D is unclear. Germline V gene sequence: CDR1 SGHNT, CDR2 YENEEA. This CDR3 has 11 residues. V was clipped by 3 bases and J by 10 bases, with 9 bases between them. The CDR3 region is CASSFRSVYTF. CDR3 DNA sequence: TGTGCCAGCAGCTTCCGATCGGTCTACACCTTC.

The chain recombines TRBV27 with TRBJ2-7; tentatively, D is TRBD2 (6 bases). The CDR3 spans 13 residues. Germline-derived CDR1 and CDR2 are MNHEY and SMNVEV (reference sequence). The V end lost 5 bases, the J end lost 4 bases, and 12 bases lay between the germline ends. The CDR3 nucleotides read TGTGCCAGCAGTCCTACGGGGGATTACGAGCAGTACTTC. As protein: CASSPTGDYEQYF.

The genes are TRBV27 and TRBJ2-3; 8 bases match TRBD2. Germline CDR1 and CDR2: MNHEY and SMNVEV (reference sequence). V trimming: 0 bases; J trimming: 4 bases; junction bases outside the gene matches: 3. The CDR3 spans 15 residues. The CDR3 sequence: CASSLSAGGPDTQYF. CDR3 bases: TGTGCCAGCAGTTTATCCGCGGGAGGCCCAGATACGCAGTATTTT.

The J gene is TRBJ2-1, the V gene TRBV12-3 or TRBV12-4; 9 positions match TRBD1. The CDR3 contains 12 residues. The V segment lost 5 bases and the J segment 10 bases; nucleotides outside the gene matches: 3. The CDR3 protein is CASSLGQGEQFF. For the CDR3, the DNA is TGTGCCAGCAGTCTGGGACAGGGAGAGCAGTTCTTC.

The chain uses TRBV19 and TRBJ1-3; D not resolved. Germline values: CDR1 LNHDA, CDR2 SQIVND (reference sequence). The V and J ends lost 4 bases and 4 bases respectively, with 17 bases between them. The CDR3 length is 16 residues. The CDR3 protein is CASSRGLTASGNTIYF. In nucleotides, the CDR3 is TGTGCCAGTAGTAGAGGGCTCACAGCGTCGGGAAACACCATATATTTT. Full variable domain (missing parts from reference TRBV19 and TRBJ1-3): DGGITQSPKYLFRKEGQNVTLSCEQNLNHDAMYWYRQDPGQGLRLIYYSQIVNDFQKGDIAEGYSVSREKKESFPLTVTSAQKNPTAFYLCASSRGLTASGNTIYFGEGSWLTVV.

This chain joins TRBV12-3 or TRBV12-4 and TRBJ1-5; D ambiguous. This CDR3 has 12 amino acids. V was cut by 6 bases and J by 5 bases, with 8 bases left in between. For the CDR3, the DNA is TGTGCCAGCAGGCCCGGGGATCAGCCCCAGCATTTT. The encoded protein is CASRPGDQPQHF.

The count of this clone is one. The same CDR3 can be traced to other DNA sequences in this sample. The rearrangement joins TRBV3-1 (or the pseudogene TRBV3-2) to TRBJ1-5; no reliable D call. Per the germline V gene, CDR1 is LGHDT and CDR2 is YNNKEL (reference sequence). The CDR3 has 14 amino acids. V gave up 1 base and J gave up 0 bases, with 4 bases separating them. The CDR3 DNA is TGTGCCAGCAGCCAAGGAGGTAGCAATCAGCCCCAGCATTTT. Translating it yields CASSQGGSNQPQHF.

This clone showed up just once. The V and J genes are TRBV7-3 and TRBJ2-2; 7 bases align to TRBD2. Per germline, CDR1 SGHTA and CDR2 FQGTGA. Trimming removed 2 bases from V and 6 bases from J; junction bases left unmatched: 9. This CDR3 region has 16 residues. CDR3 amino acids: CASSLSGGSQAGELFF. CDR3 DNA sequence: TGTGCCAGCAGCTTATCCGGCGGGAGTCAGGCCGGGGAGCTGTTTTTT. Full variable domain (outside the CDR3, taken from reference TRBV7-3 and TRBJ2-2): GAGVSQTPSNKVTEKGKYVELRCDPISGHTALYWYRQSLGQGPEFLIYFQGTGAADDSGLPNDRFFAVRPEGSVSTLKIQRTERGDSAVYLCASSLSGGSQAGELFFGEGSRLTVL.

This sequence joins TRBV7-2 and TRBJ1-5, with D perhaps TRBD1 (6 bases). This CDR3 region has 13 residues. Germline CDR1 is SGHTA and CDR2 is FQGNSA. Trimming stripped 6 bases from V and 4 bases from J, with 10 bases between. This CDR3 reads CASSTQGNQPQHF. The CDR3 coding sequence is TGTGCCAGCAGTACACAGGGAAATCAGCCCCAGCATTTT.

The chain has TRBV2 and TRBJ1-5, with D hard to call. The CDR3 covers 15 residues. Between the trimmed V and J ends, which lost 4 bases and 6 bases, there was a span of 16 bases. Germline V gene lookup returns CDR1 SNHLY and CDR2 FYNNEI. Written as DNA, the CDR3 is TGTGCCAGCAGTGTAGAGGGCGCGATAGGTCAGCCCCAGCATTTT. It specifies CASSVEGAIGQPQHF.

This sequence joins TRBV3-1 (or the pseudogene TRBV3-2) and TRBJ2-7; the D gene is possibly TRBD1 (5 bases). Trimming took 4 bases from V and 2 from J, leaving 12 bases between them. Germline V gives CDR1 LGHDT, CDR2 YNNKEL (reference sequence). This CDR3 contains 14 residues. CDR3 nucleotide sequence: TGTGCCAGCAGCCGCCAGGGAAGGACCTACGAGCAGTACTTC. Its protein product is CASSRQGRTYEQYF.